This T cell receptor (beta chain) appears in the sequencing data of a study of glioma-infiltrating T cells after dendritic cell vaccination. Overall study context: Between about 2002 and 2013, patients got autologous tumor lysate-pulsed dendritic cell vaccines.

Using immunoSEQ multiplex PCR, the repertoire was profiled, and TCRdb retains in-frame clones only, with some absent. The sample holds 90,000 or so clones; 75% to 85% are singletons and the top ten take approximately 2.1%. The time point here: after dendritic cell vaccination, including at tumor progression/relapse. The V gene end was trimmed by 6 bases and the J gene end by 1 base; junction bases not matched to a gene: 4. The CDR3 totals 14 residues. In germline, CDR1 is MNHNS, CDR2 SASEGT. The sequence came from a human donor with glioblastoma. The material sequenced was blood, taken after dendritic cell vaccination. The chain uses TRBV6-1 and TRBJ1-1; 8 positions match TRBD1. The CDR3 DNA reads TGTGCCAGCAGAGACAGGGGCCGGAACACTGAAGCTTTCTTT. Its translation is CASRDRGRNTEAFF.